These 2 T cell receptor beta chains originate from one sample sequenced in a study of molecular identifiers for immune sequencing clone quantification. Via MiXCR, TCRdb re-called the PCR reads, giving one row per CDR3 protein. The sample contains approximately 590,000 distinct CDR3 sequences, about 25% of which appear only once. What was sequenced was naive CD8+ T cells from blood, with Jurkat cell RNA spiked in. Subset described: FACS-sorted CD8+CD4-CCR7+CD45RA+ naive T cells. These receptors all come from a human donor in good health. Some libraries in this study had Jurkat cell RNA spiked in.

As for this clonotype: A read error may be the cause here, since a much bigger clone is one base away. V and J are TRBV28 and TRBJ1-1; TRBD1 might be the D (6 bases). Trimming removed 5 bases at V and 1 base at J, with 11 bases between. CDR1 MDHEN and CDR2 SYDVKM come from the germline V gene. The CDR3 is made up of 14 amino acids. The CDR3 is CASSAGVPNTEAFF. CDR3 in DNA: TGTGCCAGCAGTGCAGGGGTCCCGAACACTGAAGCTTTCTTT.

With respect to this clonotype: A read error may explain this, as a much larger clone is one base away. The chain is built from TRBV5-1 and TRBJ2-7; 7 bases fit TRBD2. The trim removed 10 bases at V and 1 base at J, leaving 8 bases unmatched. The germline CDR1 and CDR2 sequences are SGHRS and YFSETQ. This CDR3 is 13 amino acids long. CDR3 DNA sequence: TGCGCCGGCGGGGAGGGGACTTCCTACGAGCAGTACTTC. Amino acid sequence: CAGGEGTSYEQYF.